This is a list of T cell receptor beta chains from one sample in a study of a mutant IDH1 vaccine in newly diagnosed glioma. Their cognate antigens are unknown. Repertoires were generated with immunoSEQ multiplex PCR, while TCRdb's copy carries only in-frame clones and drops some. The sample yields about 38,000 clones, roughly 80% seen once. Here the sequenced sample was PBMCs, taken from a glioma patient whose treatment included an IDH1 peptide vaccine. The receptors were gathered from a man aged 45 to 65 with glioma. Each CDR3 is given with its conserved first and last residue. Each record gives: D gene, V gene, CDR3 length, J gene, clone size, CDR3 DNA, CDR3 protein. The D gene is left open where the match is weak. Clone size is given for some rows only: seen once, a few or many times, or a class if the clone is expanded.

d_gene: TRBD1
v_gene: TRBV6-5
len: 16
j_gene: TRBJ1-2
abundance: NA
CDR3nt: TGTGCCAGCAGTTCGATTTCGAGGACAGGCCACTATGGCTACACCTTC
CDR3aa: CASSSISRTGHYGYTF

d_gene: NA
v_gene: TRBV28
len: 15
j_gene: TRBJ1-1
abundance: NA
CDR3nt: TGTGCCAGCAGCTACCGGGGAGCGAGAGAGGCTGAAGCTTTCTTT
CDR3aa: CASSYRGAREAEAFF

d_gene: TRBD2
v_gene: TRBV7-8
len: 17
j_gene: TRBJ2-2
abundance: NA
CDR3nt: TGTGCCAGCAGCTTATCCGGGAGGAGGGTGTACACCGGGGAGCTGTTTTTT
CDR3aa: CASSLSGRRVYTGELFF

d_gene: NA
v_gene: TRBV29-1
len: 11
j_gene: TRBJ2-2
abundance: once
CDR3nt: TGCAGCGCTTTAAGGGGAGGGGAGCTGTTTTTT
CDR3aa: CSALRGGELFF

d_gene: NA
v_gene: TRBV27
len: 15
j_gene: TRBJ1-2
abundance: NA
CDR3nt: TGTGCCAGCAGTTTCGCCGGGTCCGGGCACTATGGCTACACCTTC
CDR3aa: CASSFAGSGHYGYTF

d_gene: NA
v_gene: TRBV11-3
len: 13
j_gene: TRBJ2-1
abundance: NA
CDR3nt: TGTGCCAGCAGCTCCCTAATGGGCTATGAGCAGTTCTTC
CDR3aa: CASSSLMGYEQFF

d_gene: TRBD1
v_gene: TRBV19
len: 13
j_gene: TRBJ2-5
abundance: NA
CDR3nt: TGTGCCAGTAGTTACAGGGGGCAAGAGACCCAGTACTTC
CDR3aa: CASSYRGQETQYF

d_gene: NA
v_gene: TRBV6-4
len: 13
j_gene: TRBJ1-2
abundance: NA
CDR3nt: TGTGCCGGCCGAGGTGGTGATCACTATGGCTACACCTTC
CDR3aa: CAGRGGDHYGYTF

d_gene: NA
v_gene: TRBV2
len: 13
j_gene: TRBJ2-7
abundance: NA
CDR3nt: TGTGCCAGCAGTACCCCCAGGGACTACGAGCAGTACTTC
CDR3aa: CASSTPRDYEQYF

d_gene: NA
v_gene: TRBV7-7
len: 12
j_gene: TRBJ1-1
abundance: NA
CDR3nt: TGTGCCTCTACCGAGGTGAACACTGAAGCTTTCTTT
CDR3aa: CASTEVNTEAFF

d_gene: NA
v_gene: TRBV13
len: 14
j_gene: TRBJ1-1
abundance: NA
CDR3nt: TGTGCCAGCAGCTGGGGGGGAGGGGAAACTGAAGCTTTCTTT
CDR3aa: CASSWGGGETEAFF

d_gene: TRBD2
v_gene: TRBV4-2
len: 19
j_gene: TRBJ2-6
abundance: NA
CDR3nt: TGTGCCAGCAGCCAAGAGGTAACGAGCGGGAGGGCTGGGGCCAACGTCCTGACTTTC
CDR3aa: CASSQEVTSGRAGANVLTF

d_gene: TRBD1
v_gene: TRBV6-6
len: 13
j_gene: TRBJ1-1
abundance: NA
CDR3nt: TGTGCCAGCAGGGGACAGGTTAACACTGAAGCTTTCTTT
CDR3aa: CASRGQVNTEAFF

d_gene: TRBD1
v_gene: TRBV19
len: 15
j_gene: TRBJ2-7
abundance: NA
CDR3nt: TGTGCCAGTACCCTAGGGGGACAGGAGCCAGGGGAGCAGTACTTC
CDR3aa: CASTLGGQEPGEQYF

d_gene: TRBD1
v_gene: TRBV7-2
len: 14
j_gene: TRBJ2-7
abundance: NA
CDR3nt: TGTGCCAGCAGAACAGGGGGCGGACTCGACGAGCAGTACTTC
CDR3aa: CASRTGGGLDEQYF

d_gene: TRBD1
v_gene: TRBV5-1
len: 14
j_gene: TRBJ2-1
abundance: NA
CDR3nt: TGCGCCAGCAGGAGGACCGGGGACAGGGGTGAGCAGTTCTTC
CDR3aa: CASRRTGDRGEQFF

d_gene: NA
v_gene: TRBV5-1
len: 13
j_gene: TRBJ2-5
abundance: NA
CDR3nt: TGCGCCAGCATAGGGGGATCAACAGAGACCCAGTACTTC
CDR3aa: CASIGGSTETQYF

d_gene: TRBD2
v_gene: TRBV11-3
len: 17
j_gene: TRBJ2-5
abundance: NA
CDR3nt: TGTGCCAGCAGCTTAGGGGGACTAGCGGGGGCCCAAGAGACCCAGTACTTC
CDR3aa: CASSLGGLAGAQETQYF

d_gene: NA
v_gene: TRBV19
len: 14
j_gene: TRBJ2-2
abundance: once
CDR3nt: TGTGCCAGTAGCCGCGGGGTGAGAACCGGGGAGCTGTTTTTT
CDR3aa: CASSRGVRTGELFF

d_gene: TRBD1
v_gene: TRBV19
len: 18
j_gene: TRBJ1-5
abundance: NA
CDR3nt: TGTGCCAGTAGTGGACAGGGGGCCCTTATTTATAGCAATCAGCCCCAGCATTTT
CDR3aa: CASSGQGALIYSNQPQHF

d_gene: TRBD2
v_gene: TRBV4-1
len: 15
j_gene: TRBJ2-2
abundance: NA
CDR3nt: TGCGCCAGCAGCCCTTCCGGGACTAGCACCGGGGAGCTGTTTTTT
CDR3aa: CASSPSGTSTGELFF

d_gene: NA
v_gene: TRBV4-3
len: 13
j_gene: TRBJ1-2
abundance: NA
CDR3nt: TGCGCCAGCAGCCAAGATCGCGAAGGCGGCTACACCTTC
CDR3aa: CASSQDREGGYTF

d_gene: NA
v_gene: TRBV4-3
len: 14
j_gene: TRBJ2-3
abundance: NA
CDR3nt: TGCGCCAGCAGCCAAGAGAGGCAGGCAGATACGCAGTATTTT
CDR3aa: CASSQERQADTQYF

d_gene: NA
v_gene: TRBV28
len: 13
j_gene: TRBJ2-2
abundance: few
CDR3nt: TGTGCCAGCATAGGCACGAACACCGGGGAGCTGTTTTTT
CDR3aa: CASIGTNTGELFF

d_gene: TRBD1
v_gene: TRBV29-1
len: 16
j_gene: TRBJ1-1
abundance: NA
CDR3nt: TGCAGCGTCTCTCGGGACAGGGCGTCCTTGAACACTGAAGCTTTCTTT
CDR3aa: CSVSRDRASLNTEAFF

d_gene: NA
v_gene: TRBV9
len: 15
j_gene: TRBJ2-1
abundance: once
CDR3nt: TGTGCCAGCAGCGTCGAGGGAGATATCTACAATGAGCAGTTCTTC
CDR3aa: CASSVEGDIYNEQFF

d_gene: NA
v_gene: TRBV30
len: 15
j_gene: TRBJ1-6
abundance: NA
CDR3nt: TGTGCCTGGAGCTTTAGTCTCGACCCCAATTCACCCCTCCACTTT
CDR3aa: CAWSFSLDPNSPLHF

d_gene: NA
v_gene: TRBV13
len: 15
j_gene: TRBJ2-3
abundance: NA
CDR3nt: TGTGCCAGCAGCTTAAGGGCTTATGGGGCAGATACGCAGTATTTT
CDR3aa: CASSLRAYGADTQYF

d_gene: TRBD2
v_gene: TRBV25-1
len: 16
j_gene: TRBJ2-1
abundance: NA
CDR3nt: TGTGCCAGCAGTGCCAAAGGACTAGCGGGAGTCAATGAGCAGTTCTTC
CDR3aa: CASSAKGLAGVNEQFF

d_gene: TRBD1
v_gene: TRBV5-1
len: 18
j_gene: TRBJ2-6
abundance: NA
CDR3nt: TGCGCCAGCAGCCAAGGAGACAGGGGTTTCTCTGGGGCCAACGTCCTGACTTTC
CDR3aa: CASSQGDRGFSGANVLTF

d_gene: TRBD1
v_gene: TRBV6-4
len: 14
j_gene: TRBJ1-1
abundance: few
CDR3nt: TGTGCCAGCAGTGAAGGACAGGGGAGGACTGAAGCTTTCTTT
CDR3aa: CASSEGQGRTEAFF

d_gene: TRBD1
v_gene: TRBV9
len: 15
j_gene: TRBJ1-5
abundance: once
CDR3nt: TGTGCCAGCAGCCCCGGGACAGTCGGCAATCAGCCCCAGCATTTT
CDR3aa: CASSPGTVGNQPQHF

d_gene: TRBD1
v_gene: TRBV6-5
len: 15
j_gene: TRBJ1-6
abundance: NA
CDR3nt: TGTGCCAGCAGTTACTCGACAGGGACTAATTCACCCCTCCACTTT
CDR3aa: CASSYSTGTNSPLHF

d_gene: NA
v_gene: TRBV14
len: 16
j_gene: TRBJ1-4
abundance: once
CDR3nt: TGTGCCAGCAGCCAAGATACGAGGGGGGCCGGTGAAAAACTGTTTTTT
CDR3aa: CASSQDTRGAGEKLFF

d_gene: NA
v_gene: TRBV6-5
len: 14
j_gene: TRBJ2-1
abundance: NA
CDR3nt: TGTGCCAGCAGTTACTATAGTTTCGGGGATGAGCAGTTCTTC
CDR3aa: CASSYYSFGDEQFF

d_gene: TRBD1
v_gene: TRBV18
len: 15
j_gene: TRBJ1-5
abundance: few
CDR3nt: TGTGCCAGCTCACCAACAGGGGATAGCAATCAGCCCCAGCATTTT
CDR3aa: CASSPTGDSNQPQHF

d_gene: TRBD2
v_gene: TRBV25-1
len: 13
j_gene: TRBJ2-5
abundance: NA
CDR3nt: TGTGCCAGCAAGACTAGCGGGGCGGAGACCCAGTACTTC
CDR3aa: CASKTSGAETQYF

d_gene: NA
v_gene: TRBV6-6
len: 13
j_gene: TRBJ2-1
abundance: NA
CDR3nt: TGTGCCAGCAGTTACTCGATGGCTGGTGAGCAGTTCTTC
CDR3aa: CASSYSMAGEQFF

d_gene: NA
v_gene: TRBV6-1
len: 14
j_gene: TRBJ2-7
abundance: NA
CDR3nt: TGTGCCAGCAGCCGGGTCCAAAGCTCCTACGAGCAGTACTTC
CDR3aa: CASSRVQSSYEQYF

d_gene: TRBD2
v_gene: TRBV19
len: 13
j_gene: TRBJ2-7
abundance: NA
CDR3nt: TGTGCCAGTAGTATCGGGAGGGCGGGCGAGCAGTACTTC
CDR3aa: CASSIGRAGEQYF

d_gene: NA
v_gene: TRBV7-6
len: 14
j_gene: TRBJ2-1
abundance: NA
CDR3nt: TGTGCCAGCAGCTTAGCGGAGCGCGTGAATGAGCAGTTCTTC
CDR3aa: CASSLAERVNEQFF

d_gene: TRBD1
v_gene: TRBV29-1
len: 15
j_gene: TRBJ1-1
abundance: NA
CDR3nt: TGCAGCGTGCTACAGACAGGGGGCATGAACACTGAAGCTTTCTTT
CDR3aa: CSVLQTGGMNTEAFF

d_gene: NA
v_gene: TRBV15
len: 14
j_gene: TRBJ1-5
abundance: NA
CDR3nt: TGTGCCACAGGAGGACAGTATAGCAATCAGCCCCAGCATTTT
CDR3aa: CATGGQYSNQPQHF

d_gene: NA
v_gene: TRBV7-2
len: 13
j_gene: TRBJ2-5
abundance: NA
CDR3nt: TGTGCCAGCAGCTCACCGGGCCCGGGGACCCAGTACTTC
CDR3aa: CASSSPGPGTQYF

d_gene: TRBD1
v_gene: TRBV14
len: 24
j_gene: TRBJ2-4
abundance: NA
CDR3nt: TGTGCCAGCAGCCCAAGATTTGTCAGGCTTAGGGACAGGAAGAACGATGGGGCCAAAAACATTCAGTACTTC
CDR3aa: CASSPRFVRLRDRKNDGAKNIQYF